The 9 T cell receptor beta chains reported below all come from one sample, sequenced in a study of identical twins. TCRdb reprocessed the 5' RACE reads via MiXCR and lists one record per CDR3 protein. The repertoire has 310,000 or so distinct CDR3 sequences, roughly 10% of them found once; the top ten carry under 7.5%. The sample was also linked to a second study, of yellow fever vaccine responses in identical twins.

The specimen sequenced was CD8+ T cells sorted from blood. Every receptor here comes from a woman aged 18-29 years in good health.

This clonotype was counted only a few times. The chain uses TRBV5-6 and TRBJ2-7, with a weak D call TRBD1 (5 bases). CDR1 and CDR2 from the germline V gene are SGHDT and YYEEEE. The CDR3 is 13 amino acids. Between the trimmed V and J ends, which lost 0 bases and 6 bases, there was a span of 10 bases. CDR3: CASSLAQGREQYF. CDR3 bases: TGTGCCAGCAGCTTGGCCCAGGGCCGCGAGCAGTACTTC.

This clonotype has a count of ten or more. Here the CDR3 DNA reads TGCGCCAGCAGCCAAGATCCGGGAGTGTACGAGCAGTACTTC. Translation: CASSQDPGVYEQYF. The rearrangement uses TRBV4-3 and TRBJ2-7; a weak D match, TRBD2 (6 bases). The CDR3 extends over 14 amino acids. The germline gives CDR1 LGHNA, CDR2 YSLEER. V was trimmed by 0 bases and J by 4 bases, leaving 10 bases between them.

This clonotype was found many times. The chain couples TRBV20-1 to TRBJ1-4; D unresolved. The germline V gene encodes CDR1 DFQATT and CDR2 SNEGSKA (reference sequence). This CDR3 has 16 amino acids. V shed 6 bases and J shed 4 bases, with 21 bases lying between them. The CDR3 sequence: CSAQKDGSRDNEKLFF. As DNA, the CDR3 is TGCAGTGCCCAGAAGGACGGATCGCGAGATAATGAAAAACTGTTTTTT.

The sample holds a few counts of this clonotype. V is TRBV9 and J is TRBJ2-1; 10 bases align to TRBD2. CDR1 and CDR2 from the germline V gene are SGDLS and YYNGEE. Trimming took 5 bases from V and 6 from J; bases not matched to a gene: 17. CDR3 size: 18 residues. CDR3 amino acids: CASSQLIAGGPGGNEQFF. CDR3 bases: TGTGCCAGCAGTCAATTAATAGCGGGGGGCCCTGGTGGCAATGAGCAGTTCTTC.

This clonotype turned up a few times. The V call is TRBV20-1, the J call TRBJ2-7, with TRBD1 matching 7 bases. The germline V gene has CDR1 DFQATT and CDR2 SNEGSKA (reference sequence). The CDR3 is made up of 16 amino acids. After removal of 0 bases from V and 0 bases from J, the junction contained 8 bases not matched to a gene. As DNA, the CDR3 is TGCAGTGCTAGAGATATGAGGGGGCCCCCCTCCTACGAGCAGTACTTC. Translating it yields CSARDMRGPPSYEQYF.

This clonotype was counted many times. V and J are TRBV6-5 and TRBJ2-5; D unresolved. Germline assignment: CDR1 MNHEY and CDR2 SVGAGI. V was cut by 1 base and J by 3 bases, with 9 bases left in between. CDR3 length: 14 residues. CDR3 DNA: TGTGCCAGCAGTTACTTCGGTGGCAAAGAGACCCAGTACTTC. Its protein is CASSYFGGKETQYF.

This clonotype has ten or more counts. The genes are TRBV25-1 and TRBJ2-2; D gene uncertain. Germline CDR1 is MGHDK and CDR2 is SYGVNS. The length of the CDR3 is 13 residues. Trimming shortened V by 7 bases and J by 8 bases, and 14 bases separated the two germline ends. The CDR3: CASTGREQGELFF. DNA of the CDR3: TGTGCCAGCACCGGACGTGAACAAGGGGAGCTGTTTTTT.

The CDR3 sequence: CASSLGGRPSDTNTGELFF. The CDR3 bases are TGTGCCAGCAGCTTAGGCGGGAGGCCCTCCGATACGAACACCGGGGAGCTGTTTTTT. The chain joins TRBV11-1 to TRBJ2-2; 8 bases match TRBD2. With 1 base clipped from V and 0 bases from J, the junction kept 10 bases outside the gene matches. The germline CDR1 and CDR2 sequences are SGHAT and FQDESV (reference sequence). This CDR3 comprises 19 residues. Full variable domain (rest looked up from reference TRBV11-1 and TRBJ2-2): EAEVAQSPRYKITEKSQAVAFWCDPISGHATLYWYRQILGQGPELLVQFQDESVVDDSQLPKDRFSAERLKGVDSTLKIQPAELGDSAMYLCASSLGGRPSDTNTGELFFGEGSRLTVL.

The gene calls are TRBV6-2 or TRBV6-3 and TRBJ2-1, with D possibly matching TRBD2 (6 bases). The CDR3 loop spans 13 amino acids. Germline CDR1 and CDR2: MNHEY and SVGEGT. Trimming cost V 2 bases and J 8 bases, with 10 bases left between them. CDR3 bases: TGTGCCAGCAGTTACCTGGGACTCGATGAGCAGTTCTTC. Its protein is CASSYLGLDEQFF.